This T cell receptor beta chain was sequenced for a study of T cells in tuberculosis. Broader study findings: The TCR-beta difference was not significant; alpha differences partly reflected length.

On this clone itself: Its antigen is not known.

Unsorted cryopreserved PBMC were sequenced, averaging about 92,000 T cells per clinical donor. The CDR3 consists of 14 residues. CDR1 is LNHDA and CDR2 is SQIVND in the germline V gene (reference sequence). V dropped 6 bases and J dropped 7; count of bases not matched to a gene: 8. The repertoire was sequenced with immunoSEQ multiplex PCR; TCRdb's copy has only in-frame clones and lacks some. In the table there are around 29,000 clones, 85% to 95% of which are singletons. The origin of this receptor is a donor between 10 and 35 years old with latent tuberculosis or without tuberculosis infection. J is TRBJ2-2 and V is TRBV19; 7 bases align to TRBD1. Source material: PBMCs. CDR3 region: CASRLTGFDGELFF. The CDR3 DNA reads TGTGCCAGTAGGTTGACAGGGTTTGACGGGGAGCTGTTTTTT.